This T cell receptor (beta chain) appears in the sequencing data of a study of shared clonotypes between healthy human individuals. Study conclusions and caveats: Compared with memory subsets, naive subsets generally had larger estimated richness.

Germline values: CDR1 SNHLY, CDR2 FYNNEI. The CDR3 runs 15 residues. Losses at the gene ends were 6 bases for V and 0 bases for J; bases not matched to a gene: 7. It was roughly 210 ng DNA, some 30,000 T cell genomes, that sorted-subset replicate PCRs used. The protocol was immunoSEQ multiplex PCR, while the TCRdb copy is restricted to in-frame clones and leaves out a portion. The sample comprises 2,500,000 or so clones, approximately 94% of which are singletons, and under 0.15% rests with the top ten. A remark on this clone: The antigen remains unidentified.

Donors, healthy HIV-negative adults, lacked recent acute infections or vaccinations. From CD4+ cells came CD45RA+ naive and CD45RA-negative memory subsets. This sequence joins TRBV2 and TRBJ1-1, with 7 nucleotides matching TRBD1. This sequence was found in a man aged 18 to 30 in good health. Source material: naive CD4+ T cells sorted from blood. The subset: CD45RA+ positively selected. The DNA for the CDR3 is TGTGCCAGCAGCACCGACAGGGTCATGAACACTGAAGCTTTCTTT. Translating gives CASSTDRVMNTEAFF.